This TCR beta chain derives from a study of shared clonotypes between healthy human individuals. About the research overall: CD4 naive and memory got three plates each, CD8 naive two, CD8 memory one.

Adult donors, all healthy and HIV-negative, had no recent acute infections or vaccinations. Each donor was a Caucasian adult residing in Nashville, Tennessee. Sequenced by immunoSEQ multiplex PCR; TCRdb stores in-frame clones only, minus some. There are some 2 million clones in the sample; roughly 96% occur only once, and 0.1% to 0.15% lies in the top ten. Trimming removed 4 bases at V and 9 bases at J, with 13 bases between. There are 13 residues in the CDR3. Germline lookup yields CDR1 SGHTA and CDR2 FQGNSA. Findings and caveats of the study: Few donors limited the genetic and exposure-history diversity represented.

Comment on this clone: Its antigen is currently unknown.

The clonotype comes from a man between 18 and 35 years old in good health. The source material was naive CD4+ T cells sorted from blood. The subset here: CD45RA+ positively selected. The V gene is TRBV7-2, the J gene TRBJ2-1; the D is unclear. The CDR3 DNA is TGTGCCAGCAGCTCAGTAGTAGTGGTTGAGCAGTTCTTC. Its translation: CASSSVVVVEQFF.